The 18 T cell receptor beta chains given below trace back to one sample, sequenced in a study of control samples from healthy donors and cancer patients. Measured with immunoSEQ multiplex PCR; TCRdb has only the in-frame clones, and not every one. Seen here are approximately 46,000 clones, more than 80% observed once, and the top ten hold 0.7% to 0.85%. Specimen: PBMCs. The receptor source for this set is a man aged 25 to 40 with colorectal cancer.

This clone came up once. The CDR3 DNA sequence: TGTGCCAGCAGCTCCAAGGGGGGGGTCGCAGATACGCAGTATTTT. Translating gives CASSSKGGVADTQYF. The rearrangement links TRBV11-3 to TRBJ2-3; weak D call: TRBD2 (7 bases). This CDR3 is 15 amino acids long. Germline CDR1 reads SGHNT; CDR2 reads YENEEA. V was shortened by 4 bases and J by 4 bases, with 15 bases between the two germline ends.

The rearrangement joins TRBV30 to TRBJ1-5; 9 bases are a match to TRBD1. J gave up 3 bases and V 2 bases, and 5 bases lay outside the gene matches. From germline, CDR1 is GTSNPN and CDR2 SVGIG (reference sequence). The CDR3 covers 15 residues. DNA of the CDR3: TGTGCCTGGAGTAAATACAGGGGGCTCAATCAGCCCCAGCATTTT. Its translation: CAWSKYRGLNQPQHF.

This clone has only one observation. V and J are TRBV24-1 and TRBJ2-6; 10 bases are a match to TRBD1. Per germline, CDR1 KGHDR and CDR2 SFDVKD. The CDR3 runs 16 residues. V shed 6 bases and J 2 bases; nucleotides not matched to a gene: 3. CDR3 in DNA: TGTGCCACCAGTCGGACAGGGGGGACTGGGGCCAACGTCCTGACTTTC. It translates to CATSRTGGTGANVLTF.

The chain links TRBV9 to TRBJ2-7; D tentatively fits TRBD1 or TRBD2 (5 bases each). Germline V gene sequence: CDR1 SGDLS, CDR2 YYNGEE. The ends were cut back, 0 bases at V and 2 bases at J, with 12 bases in the middle. The CDR3 is 15 residues long. CDR3 sequence (DNA): TGTGCCAGCAGCGTAGATGAGGGGATGGCCTACGAGCAGTACTTC. This translates into CASSVDEGMAYEQYF.

The J gene is TRBJ2-3, the V gene TRBV19; TRBD2 aligns across 11 bases. From germline, CDR1 is LNHDA and CDR2 SQIVND (reference sequence). CDR3 length equals 14 residues. With 8 bases clipped from V and 8 bases from J, the junction kept 9 bases outside the gene matches. CDR3 sequence reads: CASAPVAGGATQYF. Written as DNA, the CDR3 is TGTGCCAGTGCGCCGGTAGCGGGGGGGGCTACGCAGTATTTT.

This clone was seen once. The chain uses TRBV30 and TRBJ1-3; possibly TRBD1 for D (5 bases). Germline V gene lookup returns CDR1 GTSNPN and CDR2 SVGIG (reference sequence). CDR3 length: 16 residues. Trimming took 5 bases from V and 2 from J, leaving 19 bases between them. This CDR3 reads CAWALPGGVAGNTIYF. The CDR3 nucleotides are TGTGCCTGGGCCCTCCCCGGGGGGGTAGCTGGAAACACCATATATTTT. Filled out from reference TRBV30 and TRBJ1-3, the complete variable domain reads SQTIHQWPATLVQPVGSPLSLECTVEGTSNPNLYWYRQAAGRGLQLLFYSVGIGQISSEVPQNLSASRPQDRQFILSSKKLLLSDSGFYLCAWALPGGVAGNTIYFGEGSWLTVV.

This clone was seen a single time. The chain uses TRBV6-2 or TRBV6-3 and TRBJ2-1, with 11 positions matching TRBD2. This CDR3 is built from 16 residues. The germline gives CDR1 MNHEY, CDR2 SVGEGT. V lost 4 bases, J lost 5 bases, and 7 bases stayed unmatched. As DNA, the CDR3 is TGTGCCAGCAGTTTTACGCTAGCGGGGGGTAACAATGAGCAGTTCTTC. This gives the protein CASSFTLAGGNNEQFF.

This clone was observed a handful of times. This sequence joins TRBV2 and TRBJ1-2; D gene unclear. The V end was cut by 9 bases, the J end by 4 bases, with 9 bases between. The germline gives CDR1 SNHLY, CDR2 FYNNEI. The CDR3 is 11 amino acids. This chain's CDR3 is CARSFSYGYTF. CDR3 nucleotides: TGTGCCAGGAGCTTCTCCTATGGCTACACCTTC.

The chain links TRBV9 to TRBJ2-7, with D uncertain. Trimming took off 4 bases at V and 2 bases at J, with 16 bases between the two ends. Germline CDR1 reads SGDLS; CDR2 reads YYNGEE. There are 15 residues in the CDR3. DNA for the CDR3: TGTGCCAGCAGCCCCCATAGCCCCGCGCCCTACGAGCAGTACTTC. It is translated as CASSPHSPAPYEQYF.

This chain joins TRBV29-1 and TRBJ2-5; D is undetermined. V was shortened by 0 bases and J by 4 bases, with 3 bases between the two germline ends. The germline CDR1 and CDR2 sequences are SQVTM and ANQGSEA. This CDR3 spans 11 amino acids. The CDR3 sequence: CSVEDSETQYF. As DNA, the CDR3 is TGCAGCGTTGAAGATTCAGAGACCCAGTACTTC.

This rearrangement joins TRBV30 to TRBJ1-1; D unresolved. V lost 0 bases, J lost 0 bases, and 5 bases lay in between. Germline assignment: CDR1 GTSNPN and CDR2 SVGIG (reference sequence). The CDR3 extends over 13 amino acids. CDR3 sequence reads: CAWSVQLNTEAFF. The CDR3 DNA sequence: TGTGCCTGGAGTGTACAGTTGAACACTGAAGCTTTCTTT.

This clone came up once. This chain uses TRBV6-5 with TRBJ1-3, with D hard to call. This CDR3 has 15 residues. CDR1 is MNHEY and CDR2 is SVGAGI in the germline V gene. V was pared by 2 bases and J by 3 bases, with 11 bases between. The CDR3 region is CASSYRGTLGNTIYF. In DNA, the CDR3 is TGTGCCAGCAGTTACCGGGGAACTCTTGGAAACACCATATATTTT.

J is TRBJ1-1 and V is TRBV12-5, with D uncertain. This CDR3 comprises 12 residues. The germline V and J ends were trimmed by 3 bases and 3 bases, with 5 bases remaining between them. The germline V gene has CDR1 LGHNT and CDR2 FRNRAP. The CDR3 region has the DNA TGTGCTAGTGGTTTCGGATACACTGAAGCTTTCTTT. It codes for CASGFGYTEAFF. The variable domain in full, completed from reference TRBV12-5 and TRBJ1-1, reads DARVTQTPRHKVTEMGQEVTMRCQPILGHNTVFWYRQTMMQGLELLAYFRNRAPLDDSGMPKDRFSAEMPDATLATLKIQPSEPRDSAVYFCASGFGYTEAFFGQGTRLTVV.

The chain recombines TRBV11-1 with TRBJ1-3; D possibly corresponds to TRBD1 (5 bases). The CDR3 loop spans 15 amino acids. Per germline, CDR1 SGHAT and CDR2 FQDESV (reference sequence). The V gene lost 9 bases and the J gene lost 6 bases, with 21 bases spanning the gap. CDR3 loop: CARSDTGTKLNTIYF. The CDR3 nucleotides read TGTGCCAGAAGTGACACCGGGACTAAGTTAAACACCATATATTTT.

The chain employs TRBV6-6 and TRBJ1-1, with D perhaps TRBD1 (6 bases). Trimming left V 4 bases short and J 0 bases short, with 15 bases between. Germline V lookup: CDR1 MNHNY, CDR2 SVGAGI (reference sequence). The CDR3 covers 16 residues. CDR3 sequence reads: CASSFRTADMNTEAFF. The DNA of the CDR3 is TGTGCCAGCAGTTTCCGGACAGCTGACATGAACACTGAAGCTTTCTTT.

The gene calls are TRBV12-1 and TRBJ1-4; the table's D call TRBD1 went unverified against the DNA. TRBV12-1 is noted as a pseudogene. This CDR3 contains 24 residues. The CDR3 DNA follows: TGTGCCAGCAGCTTTGAAAGGAGGGGAGATCCAGGGGGTCAGGGCCAAGGGATTTGTGAAAAACTGTTTTTT. It translates to CASSFERRGDPGGQGQGICEKLFF.

The rearrangement links TRBV6-5 to TRBJ1-5; the match to TRBD1 covers 9 bases. CDR1 and CDR2 (germline): MNHEY, SVGAGI. V trimming: 0 bases; J trimming: 4 bases; junction bases outside the gene matches: 1. This CDR3 has 15 amino acids. CDR3 coding DNA: TGTGCCAGCAGTTACTCCGGGACAGGGAATCAGCCCCAGCATTTT. Encoded protein: CASSYSGTGNQPQHF.

V gene TRBV6-5 combines with J gene TRBJ2-7; D is ambiguous. The germline CDR1 and CDR2 sequences are MNHEY and SVGAGI. V was shortened by 8 bases and J by 0 bases, with 17 bases between the two germline ends. The CDR3 runs to 15 residues. The CDR3 bases are TGTGCCAGCGCAAAAAGAAGGGCCTACTCCTACGAGCAGTACTTC. The encoded protein is CASAKRRAYSYEQYF.